This T cell receptor beta chain was sequenced for a study of cytomegalovirus exposure and HLA in healthy donors. Regarding the study as a whole: The Asian-associated ancestry cluster reportedly had fewer N-insertions than the 666-donor mean in a later analysis.

The study ran its PCR with 60 Vbeta and 13 Jbeta primers. Some clones are missing from TCRdb's copy, which holds only in-frame ones; the method was immunoSEQ multiplex PCR. Here the sample spans under 200,000 clones, around 80% being singletons. Germline V gene lookup returns CDR1 SGDLS and CDR2 YYNGEE. Trimming removed 2 bases from V and 2 bases from J, with 7 bases in between. The CDR3 is 13 amino acids. Worth noting for this clone: Its antigen is not known.

The sequencing sample was made of PBMCs. The gene calls are TRBV9 and TRBJ2-5; D is uncertain. This TCR was recovered from a woman between 45 and 65 years old in good health and CMV-seronegative. CDR3 amino acids: CASSVSIQETQYF. The CDR3 DNA reads TGTGCCAGCAGCGTTAGTATTCAAGAGACCCAGTACTTC.